The T cell receptor (beta chain) described here comes from a study of CD8+ T cells in alopecia areata. Findings of the study overall: Normal scalp had lower clonality than lesional scalp, with alopecia totalis/universalis lesions showing this most strongly. Scalp samples also yield sequences of resident alphabeta T cells from normal skin. Mice showed TCR sharing more clearly than patients did, possibly owing to HLA.

cDNA reverse transcribed from extracted RNA served as the sequencing template. The repertoire was sequenced with immunoSEQ multiplex PCR; TCRdb's copy has only in-frame clones and lacks some. The sample yields over 150,000 clones, 45% to 70% seen once. This clone was detected a few times. Its antigen is still unknown. The CDR3 is 16 amino acids. Germline lookup yields CDR1 MNHEY and CDR2 SMNVEV (reference sequence). Trimming left V 1 base short and J 10 bases short, with 17 bases between. V gene TRBV27 combines with J gene TRBJ1-6; D unclear. This receptor was identified in a human donor in good health. The source material was CD8+ T cells sorted from blood. CDR3 amino acids: CASSLFFGDRGSPLHF. The CDR3 region has the DNA TGTGCCAGCAGTTTATTTTTCGGCGATAGAGGCTCACCCCTCCACTTT.